These 21 T cell receptor beta chains originate from one sample sequenced in a study of T cell responses to AZD1222 COVID-19 vaccine. The assay was immunoSEQ multiplex PCR, and TCRdb's table has in-frame clones only and misses some. The repertoire holds 72,000 or so clones, around nine tenths seen once, with more than 4% in the top ten. This material consisted of peripheral blood, taken on day 0 of AZD1222 vaccination. The receptors originated from an adult in good health.

The chain carries TRBV10-3 and TRBJ1-1; TRBD1 is a possible D gene (6 bases). Germline-derived CDR1 and CDR2 are ENHRY and SYGVKD. V lost 5 bases to trimming and J lost 5 bases, with 15 bases between them. The CDR3 has 14 residues. The CDR3 bases are TGTGCCATCAGTCTGGACAGACCCGGAACTGAAGCTTTCTTT. It codes for CAISLDRPGTEAFF.

This chain uses TRBV19 with TRBJ2-7, with 14 bases aligning to TRBD2. This CDR3 region has 18 residues. CDR1 is LNHDA, CDR2 SQIVND, per germline (reference sequence). The J segment lost 4 bases and the V segment lost 3 bases, leaving 11 bases of the junction unmatched. The CDR3 reads CASSIGGGLAGGKYEQYF. The CDR3 nucleotides are TGTGCCAGTAGTATTGGTGGTGGACTAGCGGGAGGCAAATACGAGCAGTACTTC.

This chain links TRBV12-3 or TRBV12-4 with TRBJ1-5; D gene unclear. This CDR3 has 13 amino acids. Trimming took off 5 bases at V and 3 bases at J, with 8 bases between the two ends. CDR3 in DNA: TGTGCCAGCAGTCTCCCGCCCAATCAGCCCCAGCATTTT. Translating it yields CASSLPPNQPQHF.

The CDR3 here is CASSSQGAAEAFF. The CDR3 region has the DNA TGCGCCAGCAGCTCACAGGGGGCTGCTGAAGCTTTCTTT. The chain is built from TRBV5-1 and TRBJ1-1, with TRBD1 matching 9 bases. Germline loops: CDR1 SGHRS, CDR2 YFSETQ. V was clipped by 3 bases and J by 6 bases; unmatched bases: 3. The CDR3 contains 13 residues.

This clone was recorded only once. The V and J genes are TRBV11-3 and TRBJ1-3, with TRBD1 identical over 7 bases. Trimming removed 1 base from V and 0 bases from J; junction bases left unmatched: 6. This CDR3 comprises 17 residues. Germline CDR1 reads SGHNT; CDR2 reads YENEEA. The CDR3 here is CASSLAYGTDSGNTIYF. DNA of the CDR3: TGTGCCAGCAGCTTAGCTTACGGGACAGACTCTGGAAACACCATATATTTT.

The chain couples TRBV24-1 to TRBJ1-6, with D unclear. Trimming took 8 bases from V and 7 from J, leaving 8 bases between them. Germline lookup yields CDR1 KGHDR and CDR2 SFDVKD. The CDR3 extends over 12 amino acids. This CDR3 is CATIPRNSPLHF. The CDR3 DNA follows: TGTGCCACCATTCCGAGGAATTCACCCCTCCACTTT.

The chain recombines TRBV5-1 with TRBJ1-5; 10 positions match TRBD1. Looked up from germline, CDR1 is SGHRS and CDR2 is YFSETQ. CDR3 length: 15 residues. The trim removed 1 base at V and 5 bases at J, leaving 3 bases unmatched. The CDR3, as DNA: TGCGCCAGCAGCTTGTCCGGACAGGGGGATCAGCCCCAGCATTTT. Translated, it gives CASSLSGQGDQPQHF.

The chain has TRBV7-6 and TRBJ2-7; 7 bases match TRBD2. The CDR3 has 16 amino acids. The ends lost 1 base at V and 6 bases at J; junction bases unmatched: 12. The germline gives CDR1 SGHVS, CDR2 FNYEAQ. The CDR3 nucleotides read TGTGCCAGCAGCTTAGTTGGGGGGGGGAATCTCCTCGAGCAGTACTTC. This sequence encodes CASSLVGGGNLLEQYF.

The chain carries TRBV7-7 and TRBJ1-5; 11 nucleotides match TRBD1. CDR1 is SSHAT, CDR2 FNYEAQ, per germline (reference sequence). The CDR3 loop spans 21 amino acids. J was trimmed by 0 bases and V by 5 bases; bases with no gene match: 18. The CDR3 bases are TGTGCCAGCAGCGAATCATCTAGGAGGACAGGGGGCTGTTATAGCAATCAGCCCCAGCATTTT. As protein: CASSESSRRTGGCYSNQPQHF.

The gene calls are TRBV5-8 and TRBJ2-2; a weak D match, TRBD1 (7 bases). Germline CDR1 and CDR2: SGHTS and YDEGEE. V dropped 4 bases and J dropped 3 bases, with 13 bases sitting between them. This CDR3 region has 15 residues. The CDR3 DNA sequence: TGTGCCAGCAGCCCCCCAGGGGGGTACACCGGGGAGCTGTTTTTT. It codes for CASSPPGGYTGELFF.

This chain uses TRBV6-5 with TRBJ2-1, with 11 bases aligning to TRBD2. CDR3 length: 15 residues. The junction had 5 bases not matched to a gene; V was cut back by 6 bases and J by 4 bases. CDR1 and CDR2 (germline): MNHEY, SVGAGI. The CDR3 DNA reads TGTGCCAGCAGCTCCGGGACTAGCGGTTACAATGAGCAGTTCTTC. Protein product: CASSSGTSGYNEQFF.

Written as DNA, the CDR3 is TGCAGCGTAGTACAGGGGATCAGACAAGAGACCCAGTACTTC. Translating it yields CSVVQGIRQETQYF. The chain employs TRBV29-1 and TRBJ2-5, with 7 nucleotides matching TRBD1. The ends lost 6 bases at V and 2 bases at J; junction bases unmatched: 9. CDR1 SQVTM and CDR2 ANQGSEA come from the germline V gene. This CDR3 contains 14 residues.

The gene calls are TRBV7-9 and TRBJ1-6; no firm D call. V was clipped by 1 base and J by 6 bases, with 19 bases between them. The CDR3 has 18 residues. Germline values: CDR1 SEHNR, CDR2 FQNEAQ (reference sequence). The CDR3 nucleotides read TGTGCCAGCAGCTTAGATCATACTGGTTTTTTGAGTAATTCACCCCTCCACTTT. Its translation: CASSLDHTGFLSNSPLHF.

This clone was counted between two and nine times. V gene TRBV7-2 combines with J gene TRBJ2-1; TRBD2 matches at 11 bases. Trimming at V came to 4 bases and at J to 7 bases, leaving 9 bases not matched to a gene. Germline lookup yields CDR1 SGHTA and CDR2 FQGNSA. This CDR3 is 16 amino acids long. The CDR3 here is CASSSGGTSGKNEQFF. The DNA for the CDR3 is TGTGCCAGCAGCTCTGGTGGGACTAGCGGCAAAAATGAGCAGTTCTTC.

This chain uses TRBV7-9 with TRBJ2-3; TRBD2 agrees at 10 bases. The ends lost 5 bases at V and 5 bases at J; junction bases unmatched: 10. CDR1 and CDR2 from the germline V gene are SEHNR and FQNEAQ (reference sequence). The CDR3 length is 16 residues. The chain's CDR3 is CASSPRASGRGDTQYF. The DNA for the CDR3 is TGTGCCAGCAGCCCCAGGGCTAGCGGGAGAGGAGATACGCAGTATTTT.

This chain uses TRBV7-9 with TRBJ2-3; TRBD1 or TRBD2 may be the D gene (6 bases each). This CDR3 is built from 14 residues. Germline CDR1 SEHNR, CDR2 FQNEAQ (reference sequence). The V gene lost 11 bases and the J gene lost 1 base, with 16 bases spanning the gap. CDR3 coding DNA: TGTGCCGTCAAGGGGGGTGAGGGCACAGATACGCAGTATTTT. It specifies CAVKGGEGTDTQYF.

J is TRBJ2-3 and V is TRBV7-9; TRBD2 matches 12 bases. Germline lookup yields CDR1 SEHNR and CDR2 FQNEAQ (reference sequence). The CDR3 extends over 15 amino acids. Unmatched junction bases numbered 2, after V lost 1 base and J lost 6 bases. This CDR3 is CASSLGLAGADTQYF. CDR3 DNA sequence: TGTGCCAGCAGCTTAGGACTAGCGGGAGCCGATACGCAGTATTTT.

V gene TRBV7-3 combines with J gene TRBJ2-1; TRBD1 matches 7 bases. Trimming removed 5 bases from V and 5 bases from J; junction bases left unmatched: 6. CDR3 length: 14 residues. CDR1 and CDR2 (germline): SGHTA, FQGTGA. In nucleotides, the CDR3 is TGTGCCAGCAGCACCCGGACAGGAAACAATGAGCAGTTCTTC. Translating it yields CASSTRTGNNEQFF.

The chain carries TRBV27 and TRBJ1-5; no clear D. The germline V and J ends were trimmed by 2 bases and 6 bases, with 11 bases remaining between them. Germline CDR1 reads MNHEY; CDR2 reads SMNVEV (reference sequence). This CDR3 comprises 14 residues. The CDR3 here is CASSLQLATQPQHF. The CDR3 DNA is TGTGCCAGCAGTTTACAACTTGCAACTCAGCCCCAGCATTTT.

This clone was observed a few times. J is TRBJ2-7 and V is TRBV5-4, with 7 bases that match TRBD1. Trimming removed 5 bases from V and 7 bases from J; junction bases left unmatched: 12. CDR1 is SGHNT and CDR2 is YYREEE in the germline V gene (reference sequence). The CDR3 totals 14 residues. CDR3 sequence: CASSKGQTTGEQYF. In DNA, the CDR3 is TGTGCCAGCAGTAAGGGACAGACAACGGGGGAGCAGTACTTC.

The chain couples TRBV4-1 to TRBJ1-6; D is perhaps TRBD1 (5 bases). The germline V and J ends were trimmed by 0 bases and 0 bases, with 9 bases remaining between them. CDR1 and CDR2 from the germline V gene are MGHRA and YSYEKL. This CDR3 has 17 residues. The CDR3 DNA reads TGCGCCAGCAGCCAAGATAAAAGGGGCTCCTATAATTCACCCCTCCACTTT. As protein: CASSQDKRGSYNSPLHF.